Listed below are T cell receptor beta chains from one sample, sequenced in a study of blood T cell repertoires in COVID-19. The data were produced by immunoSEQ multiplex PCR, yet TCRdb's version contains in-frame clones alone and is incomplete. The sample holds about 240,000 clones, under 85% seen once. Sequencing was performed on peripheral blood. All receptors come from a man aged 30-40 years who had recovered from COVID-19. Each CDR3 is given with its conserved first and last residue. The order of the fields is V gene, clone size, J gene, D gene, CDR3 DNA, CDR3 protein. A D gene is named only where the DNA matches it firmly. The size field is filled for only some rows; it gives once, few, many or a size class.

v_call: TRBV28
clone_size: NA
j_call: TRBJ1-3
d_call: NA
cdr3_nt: TGTGCCAGCAGCGGAGAGGGCACCATATATTTT
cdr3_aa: CASSGEGTIYF

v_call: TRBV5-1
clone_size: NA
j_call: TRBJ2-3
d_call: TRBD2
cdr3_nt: TGCGCCAGCAGCATGGGACTAGCGGGGGGGATAAGCACAGATACGCAGTATTTT
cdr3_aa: CASSMGLAGGISTDTQYF

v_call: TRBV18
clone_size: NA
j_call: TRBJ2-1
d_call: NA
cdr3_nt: TGTGCCAGCTCAGGCAGTCGGGGGACTGAGCAGTTCTTC
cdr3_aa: CASSGSRGTEQFF

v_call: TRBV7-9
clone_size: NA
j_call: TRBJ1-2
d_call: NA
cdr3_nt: TGTGCCAGCAGCTTAGAGGGCGGGCAGAGACATGGCTACACCTTC
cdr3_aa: CASSLEGGQRHGYTF

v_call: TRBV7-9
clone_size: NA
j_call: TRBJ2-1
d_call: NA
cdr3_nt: TGTGCCAGCAGCTTAGTTCGGAGGCTAGTGGATGAGCAGTTCTTC
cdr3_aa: CASSLVRRLVDEQFF

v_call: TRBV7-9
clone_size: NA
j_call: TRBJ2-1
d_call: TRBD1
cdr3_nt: TGTGCCAGCAGCCCAACGACAGGGACGGCCAATGAGCAGTTCTTC
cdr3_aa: CASSPTTGTANEQFF

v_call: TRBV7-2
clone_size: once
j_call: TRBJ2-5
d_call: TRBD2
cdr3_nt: TGTGCCAGCAGCTTAGACCTACAAAGACTAGCGGGGGGAGAGACCCAGTACTTC
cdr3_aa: CASSLDLQRLAGGETQYF

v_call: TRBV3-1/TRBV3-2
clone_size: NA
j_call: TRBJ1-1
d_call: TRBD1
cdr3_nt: TGTGCCAGCAGAGAAACAGGGGGAATGACTGAAGCTTTCTTT
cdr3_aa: CASRETGGMTEAFF

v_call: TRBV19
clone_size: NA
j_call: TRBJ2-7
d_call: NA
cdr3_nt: TGTGCCAGTAGTATGGGGGGGCCGGTCTACGAGCAGTACTTC
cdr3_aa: CASSMGGPVYEQYF

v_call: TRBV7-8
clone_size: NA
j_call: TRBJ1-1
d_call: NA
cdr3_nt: TGTGCCAGCAGCACACAGTACTCGAACACTGAAGCTTTCTTT
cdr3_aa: CASSTQYSNTEAFF

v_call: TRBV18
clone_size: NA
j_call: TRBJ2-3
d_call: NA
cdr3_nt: TGTGCCAGCACGGCGGGAACAGATACGCAGTATTTT
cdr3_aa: CASTAGTDTQYF

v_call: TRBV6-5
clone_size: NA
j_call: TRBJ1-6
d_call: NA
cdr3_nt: TGTGCCAGCAAGGGGAACTCACCCCTCCACTTT
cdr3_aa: CASKGNSPLHF

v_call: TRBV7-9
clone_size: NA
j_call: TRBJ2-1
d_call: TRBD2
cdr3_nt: TGTGCCAGCAGCTGGCCGGGGGGTGAGCAGTTCTTC
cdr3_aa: CASSWPGGEQFF

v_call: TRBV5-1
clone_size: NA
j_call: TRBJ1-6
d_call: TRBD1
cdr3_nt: TGCGCCAGCAGCGCGGGACAGACCGATTCACCCCTCCACTTT
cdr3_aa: CASSAGQTDSPLHF

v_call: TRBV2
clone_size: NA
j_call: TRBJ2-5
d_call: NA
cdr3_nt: TGTGCCAGCAGTGAGGGGGCGGAGACCCAGTACTTC
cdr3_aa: CASSEGAETQYF

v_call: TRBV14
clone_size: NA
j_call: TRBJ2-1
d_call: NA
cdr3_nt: TGTGCCAGCAGCGGCCGCGGGGCCGGGAGCTCCTACAATGAGCAGTTCTTC
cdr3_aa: CASSGRGAGSSYNEQFF

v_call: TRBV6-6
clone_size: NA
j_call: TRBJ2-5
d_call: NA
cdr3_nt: TGTGCCAGCAGTTCCGCGGAGACCCAGTACTTC
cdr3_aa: CASSSAETQYF

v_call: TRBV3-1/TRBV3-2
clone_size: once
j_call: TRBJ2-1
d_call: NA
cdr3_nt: TGTGCCAGCAGCCAAGGAACAGGGATTTTTAATGAGCAGTTCTTC
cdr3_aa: CASSQGTGIFNEQFF

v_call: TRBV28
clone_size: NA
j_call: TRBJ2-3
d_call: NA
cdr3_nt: TGTGCCAGCAGCCTAGCCAATCATATAGATACGCAGTATTTT
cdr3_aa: CASSLANHIDTQYF

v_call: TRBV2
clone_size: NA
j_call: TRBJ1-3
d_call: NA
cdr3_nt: TGTGCCAGCAGTTTCACACAGCTCTCTGGAAACACCATATATTTT
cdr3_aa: CASSFTQLSGNTIYF

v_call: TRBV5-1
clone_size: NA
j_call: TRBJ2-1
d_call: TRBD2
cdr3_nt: TGCGCCAGCAGCTTGGGTAGTCTAGCGGGGGCAGGAGGTGAGCAGTTCTTC
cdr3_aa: CASSLGSLAGAGGEQFF

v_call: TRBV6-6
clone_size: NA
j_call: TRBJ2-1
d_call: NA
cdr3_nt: TGTGCCAGCAATAGCAGGGGGGCCGGTGAGCAGTTCTTC
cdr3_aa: CASNSRGAGEQFF

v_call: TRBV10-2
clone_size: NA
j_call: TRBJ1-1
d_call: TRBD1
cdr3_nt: TGCGCCAGCACCGCAAGGGGGCGGGGGAACACTGAAGCTTTCTTT
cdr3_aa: CASTARGRGNTEAFF

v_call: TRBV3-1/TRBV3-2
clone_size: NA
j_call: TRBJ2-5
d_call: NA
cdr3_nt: TGTGCCAGCAGCCAAGATCATGGAGCGAAGACCCAGTACTTC
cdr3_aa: CASSQDHGAKTQYF

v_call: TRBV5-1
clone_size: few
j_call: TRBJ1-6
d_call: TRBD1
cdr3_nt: TGCGCCAGCAGCTTGGCCCCCCCGGGACAGGGTTCACCCCTCCACTTT
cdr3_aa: CASSLAPPGQGSPLHF

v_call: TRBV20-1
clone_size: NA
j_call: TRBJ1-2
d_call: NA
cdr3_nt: TGCAGTGCATGGGGGGGAGATGGCTACACCTTC
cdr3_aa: CSAWGGDGYTF

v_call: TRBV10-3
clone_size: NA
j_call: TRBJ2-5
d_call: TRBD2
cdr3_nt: TGTGCCATCAGCCCGGGACTATCGGAGCGGTCAGAGACCCAGTACTTC
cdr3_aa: CAISPGLSERSETQYF

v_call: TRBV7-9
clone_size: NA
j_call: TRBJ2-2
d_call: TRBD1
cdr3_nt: TGTGCCAGCAGCCCGGGACAGCCGAGGTTGGGGGAGCTGTTTTTT
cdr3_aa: CASSPGQPRLGELFF

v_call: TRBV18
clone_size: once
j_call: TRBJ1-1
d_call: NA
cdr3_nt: TGTGCCAGCTCGAGAGGGGAGGACACTGAAGCTTTCTTT
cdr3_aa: CASSRGEDTEAFF

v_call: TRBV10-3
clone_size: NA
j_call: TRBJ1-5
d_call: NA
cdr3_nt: TGTGCCATCAGTGAGGGCGGGCAGGTGGGGCAGCCCCAGCATTTT
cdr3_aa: CAISEGGQVGQPQHF

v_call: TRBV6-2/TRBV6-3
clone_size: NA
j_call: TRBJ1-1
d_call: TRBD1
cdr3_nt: TGTGCCAGCAGTTTCGCCGGACAGGGGGCGGGGGCTTTCTTT
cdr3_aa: CASSFAGQGAGAFF

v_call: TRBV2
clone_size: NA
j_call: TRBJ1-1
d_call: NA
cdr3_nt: TGTGCCAGCACCCCGTTGGCGGGCGCCGAAGCTTTCTTT
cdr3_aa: CASTPLAGAEAFF

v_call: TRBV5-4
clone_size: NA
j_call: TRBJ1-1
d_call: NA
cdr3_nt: TGTGCCAGCAGCCCCGGACAGATGAACACTGAAGCTTTCTTT
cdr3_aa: CASSPGQMNTEAFF

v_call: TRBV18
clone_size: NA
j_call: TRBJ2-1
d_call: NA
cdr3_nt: TGTGCCAGCTCACCGGAGACCGGTGAGCAGTTCTTC
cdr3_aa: CASSPETGEQFF

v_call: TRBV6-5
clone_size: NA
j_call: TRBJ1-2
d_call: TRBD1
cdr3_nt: TGTGCCAGCAGTTCCATTCGACAGGGAGGTGGCTATGGCTACACCTTC
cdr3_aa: CASSSIRQGGGYGYTF

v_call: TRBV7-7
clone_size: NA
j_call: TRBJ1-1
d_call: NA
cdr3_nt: TGTGCCAGCAGCTTAGCCGCCGGAGAGGGGACTAGCACTGAAGCTTTCTTT
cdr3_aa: CASSLAAGEGTSTEAFF

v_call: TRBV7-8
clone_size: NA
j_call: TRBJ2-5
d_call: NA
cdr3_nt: TGTGCCAGCAGCGGCAGGGGTGGGCAAGAGACCCAGTACTTC
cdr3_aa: CASSGRGGQETQYF

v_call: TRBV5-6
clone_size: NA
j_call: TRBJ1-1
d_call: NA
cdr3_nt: TGTGCCAGCAGTACCGGAGCTGAAGCTTTCTTT
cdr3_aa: CASSTGAEAFF

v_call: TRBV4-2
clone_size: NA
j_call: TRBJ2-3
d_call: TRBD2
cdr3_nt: TGTGCCATTAGCGGGGGGGGCACAGATACGCAGTATTTT
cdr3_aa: CAISGGGTDTQYF

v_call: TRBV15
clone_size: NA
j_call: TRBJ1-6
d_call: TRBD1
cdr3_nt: TGTGCCACCAGCAGAGGGGACAGGGGGAATTCACCCCTCCACTTT
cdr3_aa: CATSRGDRGNSPLHF

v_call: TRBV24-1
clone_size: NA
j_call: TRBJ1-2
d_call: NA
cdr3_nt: TGTGCCACCAGGAGTCAGGGTGATGGGGGCTACACCTTC
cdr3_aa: CATRSQGDGGYTF

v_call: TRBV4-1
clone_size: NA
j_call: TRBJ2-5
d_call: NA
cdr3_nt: TGCGCCAGCAGCCCTAGTCTGGGAGAGACCCAGTACTTC
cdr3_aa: CASSPSLGETQYF

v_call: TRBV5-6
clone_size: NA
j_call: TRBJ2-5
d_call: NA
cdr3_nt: TGTGCCAGCAGCTCGGACAGACAAGAGACCCAGTACTTC
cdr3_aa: CASSSDRQETQYF

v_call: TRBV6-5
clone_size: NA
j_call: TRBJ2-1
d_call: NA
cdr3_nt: TGTGCCAGCGGTAGCCGCTCCTACAATGAGCAGTTCTTC
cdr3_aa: CASGSRSYNEQFF

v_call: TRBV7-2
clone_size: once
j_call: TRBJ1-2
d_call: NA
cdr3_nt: TGTGCCAGCAGCTTAACGGGGAATGCTAACTATGGCTACACCTTC
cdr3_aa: CASSLTGNANYGYTF

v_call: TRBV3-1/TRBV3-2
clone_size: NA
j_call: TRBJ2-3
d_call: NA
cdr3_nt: TGTGCCAGCAGCACAACCAGGACTAGCACAGATACGCAGTATTTT
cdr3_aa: CASSTTRTSTDTQYF

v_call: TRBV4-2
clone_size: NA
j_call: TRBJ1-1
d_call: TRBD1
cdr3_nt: TGTGCCAGCAGCAACCGGGACAGGGGTACTGAAGCTTTCTTT
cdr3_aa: CASSNRDRGTEAFF

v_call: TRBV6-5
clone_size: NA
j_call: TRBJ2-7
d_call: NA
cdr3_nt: TGTGCCAGCAGCCGACGGACAGCGACCTCCTACGAGCAGTACTTC
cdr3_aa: CASSRRTATSYEQYF

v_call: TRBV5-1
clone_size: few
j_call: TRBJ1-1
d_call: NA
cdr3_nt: TGCGCCAGCAGCTCCTACAGGGCCGGTGAAGCTTTCTTT
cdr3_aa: CASSSYRAGEAFF

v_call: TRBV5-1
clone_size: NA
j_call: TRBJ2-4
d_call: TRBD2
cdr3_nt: TGCGCCAGCAGCGCCGGGCCTAGCGGGGGCGGCATTCAGTACTTC
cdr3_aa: CASSAGPSGGGIQYF

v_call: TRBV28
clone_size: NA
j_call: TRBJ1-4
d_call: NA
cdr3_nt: TGTGCCAGCAGTTTGGGGCGGGGTGAAAAACTGTTTTTT
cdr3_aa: CASSLGRGEKLFF

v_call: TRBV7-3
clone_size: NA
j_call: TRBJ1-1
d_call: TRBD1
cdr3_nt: TGTGCCAGCAGGGAGGACAGGGTTTCTGAAGCTTTCTTT
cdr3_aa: CASREDRVSEAFF

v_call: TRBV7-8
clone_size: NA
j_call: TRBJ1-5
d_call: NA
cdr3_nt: TGTGCCAGCAGCCAGGGCGGGAATCAGCCCCAGCATTTT
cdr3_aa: CASSQGGNQPQHF

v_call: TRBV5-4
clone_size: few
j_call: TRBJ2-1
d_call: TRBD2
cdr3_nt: TGTGCCAGCAGCTTACCCGGCGGGGGGGGCAATGAGCAGTTCTTC
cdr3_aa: CASSLPGGGGNEQFF

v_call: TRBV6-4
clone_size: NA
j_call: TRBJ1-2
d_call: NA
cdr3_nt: TGTGCCAGCAGTGACTCAGCTAAGAACCACTATGGCTACACCTTC
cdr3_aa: CASSDSAKNHYGYTF

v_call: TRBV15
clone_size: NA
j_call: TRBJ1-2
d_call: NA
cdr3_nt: TGTGCCACCAGCAGAGATTACAGGCCTTCCACCTTC
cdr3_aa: CATSRDYRPSTF

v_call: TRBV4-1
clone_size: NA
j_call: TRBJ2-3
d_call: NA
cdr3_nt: TGCGCCAGCAGCCAAGTCGGCAGGGTTGGGGATACGCAGTATTTT
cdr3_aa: CASSQVGRVGDTQYF

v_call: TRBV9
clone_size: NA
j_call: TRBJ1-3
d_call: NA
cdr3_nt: TGTGCCAGCAGCCCCTCATTTCCGGGAAGCTCTGGAAACACCATATATTTT
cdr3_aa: CASSPSFPGSSGNTIYF

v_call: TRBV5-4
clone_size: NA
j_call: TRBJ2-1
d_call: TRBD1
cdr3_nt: TGTGCCAGCAGCTTGGTTAGAGGGGGCGGTGAGCAGTTCTTC
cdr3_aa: CASSLVRGGGEQFF

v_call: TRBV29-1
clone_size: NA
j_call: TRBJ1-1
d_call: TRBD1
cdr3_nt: TGCAGCGGGGCGACAGGGGAAAACACTGAAGCTTTCTTT
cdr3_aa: CSGATGENTEAFF